This record concerns one T cell receptor (beta chain) sequence. Its antigen is as yet unknown. The data derive from a study of T cells in Graves' hyperthyroidism and ophthalmopathy. Turning to the study itself: Peripheral blood sampling occurred at initial diagnosis, before any treatment. Regarding the study as a whole: Most clonotypes that expanded in the thyroid above 0.001 also showed up in blood.

The study based diagnoses on clinical symptoms, serum thyroxine and TRAb, thyroid ultrasound and orbital computed tomography. A roughly 9.1 ml volume of fresh peripheral blood provided the PBMCs. Amplified regions were TCR beta CDR3 sequences from RNA transcripts. RT-PCR in the first round (using the HTBI primer set) targeted the TCR CDR3. Each CDR3 protein gets one entry after TCRdb re-called the multiplex PCR reads with MiXCR. The repertoire holds about 180,000 distinct CDR3 sequences, with over 8% as singletons. CDR1 is SGHNT and CDR2 is YENEEA in the germline V gene. Between the trimmed V and J ends, which lost 1 base and 3 bases, there was a span of 7 bases. The CDR3 has 13 residues.

The chain couples TRBV11-3 to TRBJ2-7, with D unresolved. The clonotype comes from a woman aged 18-29 years with Graves' hyperthyroidism that later progressed to Graves' ophthalmopathy. Sequencing used blood. This CDR3 reads CASSLGTIYEQYF. CDR3 DNA sequence: TGTGCCAGCAGCTTAGGAACCATCTACGAGCAGTACTTC.